This T cell receptor beta chain was captured by sequencing in a study of shared clonotypes between healthy human individuals. Sequencing used immunoSEQ multiplex PCR; TCRdb keeps in-frame clones, though not all of them. This table holds around 2.3 million clones, around 95% found once. Splitting the CD4+ cells yielded a CD45RA+ naive subset and a CD45RA-negative memory subset. General study results and limits: Richness estimates generally favored naive over memory subsets. The generation probabilities recorded for non-shared clonotypes fell below those of clonotypes shared by all four donors.

As regards this clone: Its antigen is still unknown.

The receptor comes from a man aged 18 to 29 in good health. Sequenced: naive CD4+ T cells sorted from blood. The subset denotes: CD45RA+ positively selected.

CDR3: CASSLAKGQIYGYTF. In nucleotides, the CDR3 is TGCGCCAGCAGCCTAGCGAAGGGACAGATCTATGGCTACACCTTC. The chain combines TRBV4-1 with TRBJ1-2; 7 bases match TRBD1. J gave up 4 bases and V 4 bases, and 9 bases lay outside the gene matches. The CDR3 covers 15 residues. Germline assignment: CDR1 MGHRA and CDR2 YSYEKL.